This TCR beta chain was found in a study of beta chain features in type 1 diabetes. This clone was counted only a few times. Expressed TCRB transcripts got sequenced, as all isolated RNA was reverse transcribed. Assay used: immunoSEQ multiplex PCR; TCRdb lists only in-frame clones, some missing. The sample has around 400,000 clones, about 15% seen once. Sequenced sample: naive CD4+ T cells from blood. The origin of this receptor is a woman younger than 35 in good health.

The DNA for the CDR3 is TGTGCCAGCAGTGAATATAAGGACAGGGGGCGGAACACTGAAGCTTTCTTT. Residues: CASSEYKDRGRNTEAFF. This chain connects TRBV25-1 to TRBJ1-1; 11 bases agree with TRBD1. CDR1 and CDR2 from the germline V gene are MGHDK and SYGVNS. Trimming took 0 bases from V and 1 from J; bases not matched to a gene: 4. This CDR3 has 17 amino acids. Combining the CDR3 with reference TRBV25-1 and TRBJ1-1 gives the whole variable domain EADIYQTPRYLVIGTGKKITLECSQTMGHDKMYWYQQDPGMELHLIHYSYGVNSTEKGDLSSESTVSRIRTEHFPLTLESARPSHTSQYLCASSEYKDRGRNTEAFFGQGTRLTVV.